This T cell receptor (beta chain) emerged from a study of blood T cell repertoires in COVID-19. The table came from immunoSEQ multiplex PCR; TCRdb's copy has only in-frame clones and leaves some out. The sample carries 25,000 to 35,000 clones, roughly nine tenths recorded once. Sequences were obtained from peripheral blood. The TCR sequence derives from a human donor in a cohort sampled during active COVID-19.

As DNA, the CDR3 is TGTGCCAGCAGCTGGCGGGGGGGACCTCGGGTCAATGAGCAGTTCTTC. This encodes CASSWRGGPRVNEQFF. The rearrangement links TRBV11-1 to TRBJ2-1; 9 nucleotides line up with TRBD2. With V trimmed by 4 bases and J by 6 bases, 10 bases remained unmatched. Germline assignment: CDR1 SGHAT and CDR2 FQDESV (reference sequence). This CDR3 has 16 residues. Full variable domain (rest looked up from reference TRBV11-1 and TRBJ2-1): EAEVAQSPRYKITEKSQAVAFWCDPISGHATLYWYRQILGQGPELLVQFQDESVVDDSQLPKDRFSAERLKGVDSTLKIQPAELGDSAMYLCASSWRGGPRVNEQFFGPGTRLTVL.